The 28 T cell receptor beta chains below come from one sample, sequenced in a study of CD8 T cells in ankylosing spondylitis. Study-wide findings and caveats: What seemed typical of ankylosing spondylitis blood was a TCR beta motif built from several highly homologous variants.

Their cognate antigens are unknown. One entry per CDR3 protein, called by TCRdb with MiXCR from the 5' RACE reads. Among over 600,000 distinct CDR3 sequences, over 15% were seen once, and the ten largest hold 19%. Sequencing used blood, either unsorted or a sorted T cell fraction (not recorded which). The origin of the receptors is a male donor with ankylosing spondylitis.

The V call is TRBV11-1, the J call TRBJ2-4; possible D gene TRBD2, 6 bases. With 3 bases removed from V and 0 bases from J, the gap between germline ends came to 24 bases. This CDR3 region has 20 residues. Germline CDR1 is SGHAT and CDR2 is FQDESV (reference sequence). The CDR3 here is CASSLGRDRLGSLAKNIQYF. CDR3 bases: TGTGCCAGCAGCTTGGGGCGGGACCGCTTGGGAAGTCTAGCCAAAAACATTCAGTACTTC.

V usage is TRBV12-3 or TRBV12-4 and J usage is TRBJ1-1; 9 bases are shared with TRBD1. The CDR3 runs 14 residues. The junction had 3 bases not matched to a gene; V was cut back by 2 bases and J by 5 bases. The DNA for the CDR3 is TGTGCCAGCAGTTTATGGGGACAGGGTACTGAAGCTTTCTTT. Amino acids: CASSLWGQGTEAFF.

This clonotype was found a few times. This rearrangement joins TRBV15 to TRBJ2-3; D may be TRBD1 (5 bases). This CDR3 contains 16 residues. Trimming cost V 0 bases and J 2 bases, with 12 bases left between them. CDR1 LNHNV and CDR2 YYDKDF come from the germline V gene (reference sequence). Here the CDR3 reads CATSRDKTVVTDTQYF. The CDR3 nucleotides are TGTGCCACCAGCAGAGATAAGACAGTAGTCACAGATACGCAGTATTTT.

This clonotype was detected only a few times. V and J are TRBV6-1 and TRBJ1-5, with 9 bases lining up with TRBD1. The CDR3 has 15 amino acids. The ends lost 5 bases at V and 3 bases at J; junction bases unmatched: 5. CDR1 is MNHNS, CDR2 SASEGT, per germline. The CDR3 coding sequence is TGTGCCAGCAGTCCCGGGACAGGGTACAATCAGCCCCAGCATTTT. Encoded protein: CASSPGTGYNQPQHF.

The chain links TRBV19 to TRBJ2-5; 9 bases fit TRBD1. This CDR3 has 14 amino acids. CDR1 is LNHDA and CDR2 is SQIVND in the germline V gene (reference sequence). The ends lost 4 bases at V and 5 bases at J; junction bases unmatched: 5. CDR3 region: CASSTTGGGETQYF. The CDR3 nucleotides are TGTGCCAGTAGTACCACAGGGGGCGGGGAGACCCAGTACTTC.

The chain couples TRBV28 to TRBJ1-2; unclear D gene. V was pared by 4 bases and J by 3 bases, with 21 bases between. Germline CDR1 reads MDHEN; CDR2 reads SYDVKM. The CDR3 has 17 amino acids. DNA for the CDR3: TGTGCCAGCAGTTATCCGGGGTCACGTGGGAGGGACTATGGCTACACCTTC. Translation gives CASSYPGSRGRDYGYTF.

The V call is TRBV20-1, the J call TRBJ2-2; D possibly corresponds to TRBD1 (5 bases). Germline V gene lookup returns CDR1 DFQATT and CDR2 SNEGSKA (reference sequence). V was clipped by 3 bases and J by 1 base, with 12 bases between them. This CDR3 has 15 amino acids. The CDR3 reads CSARFWQGNTGELFF. CDR3 nucleotides: TGCAGTGCTAGGTTTTGGCAGGGGAACACCGGGGAGCTGTTTTTT.

This clonotype occurred a few times. The genes are TRBV7-2 and TRBJ2-2; D is undetermined. The V gene lost 0 bases and the J gene lost 0 bases, with 8 bases spanning the gap. This CDR3 is built from 16 residues. Germline V lookup: CDR1 SGHTA, CDR2 FQGNSA. This CDR3 is CASSLAFRANTGELFF. The CDR3 DNA is TGTGCCAGCAGCTTAGCTTTCCGGGCGAACACCGGGGAGCTGTTTTTT.

In its sample, this clonotype was seen once. The chain combines TRBV24-1 with TRBJ1-3; D uncertain. The V gene's germline CDR1 is KGHDR and CDR2 SFDVKD. Trimming removed 0 bases at V and 0 bases at J, with 23 bases between. The CDR3 is 21 residues long. The CDR3 region has the DNA TGTGCCACCAGTGATTTGCAAAGGGTGTCAAGCTGGGCTTCCTCTGGAAACACCATATATTTT. Its translation: CATSDLQRVSSWASSGNTIYF.

J is TRBJ1-2 and V is TRBV29-1; D ambiguous. Germline loops: CDR1 SQVTM, CDR2 ANQGSEA. V was cut by 1 base and J by 3 bases, with 12 bases left in between. This CDR3 contains 14 residues. The CDR3 DNA reads as TGCAGCGTTGAAGGACCCAGCACTGACTATGGCTACACCTTC. It specifies CSVEGPSTDYGYTF. Complete variable domain (other parts from reference TRBV29-1 and TRBJ1-2): SAVISQKPSRDICQRGTSLTIQCQVDSQVTMMFWYRQQPGQSLTLIATANQGSEATYESGFVIDKFPISRPNLTFSTLTVSNMSPEDSSIYLCSVEGPSTDYGYTFGSGTRLTVV.

This clonotype was picked up a small number of times. The V and J genes are TRBV20-1 and TRBJ1-1, with 9 bases aligning to TRBD1. The ends lost 4 bases at V and 1 base at J; junction bases unmatched: 7. Germline loops: CDR1 DFQATT, CDR2 SNEGSKA (reference sequence). The CDR3 loop spans 15 amino acids. The CDR3 DNA reads as TGCAGTGCTATTCCTACAGGGGGCGGGAACACTGAAGCTTTCTTT. Translated, it gives CSAIPTGGGNTEAFF.

The V and J genes are TRBV4-2 and TRBJ2-1; the D is unclear. The CDR3 is made up of 17 amino acids. Germline CDR1 is LGHNA and CDR2 is YNFKEQ. V was shortened by 0 bases and J by 3 bases, with 15 bases between the two germline ends. CDR3 bases: TGTGCCAGCAGCCAAGATCGACCCGAGAGTAGCTACAATGAGCAGTTCTTC. Its translation: CASSQDRPESSYNEQFF.

The sample holds a few counts of this clonotype. The CDR3 nucleotides read TGTGCCAGCAGTGAGGAGGGGGGTGAGCAGTACTTC. Amino acids: CASSEEGGEQYF. This chain links TRBV6-8 with TRBJ2-7; D is tentatively TRBD1 or TRBD2 (6 bases each). The V and J ends lost 5 bases and 7 bases respectively, with 12 bases between them. The CDR3 spans 12 residues. CDR1 MNHGY and CDR2 SAAAGT come from the germline V gene.

This clonotype turned up a few times. This chain joins TRBV4-1 and TRBJ2-3; D might be TRBD2 (7 bases). The V gene's germline CDR1 is MGHRA and CDR2 YSYEKL. Deletions cut 2 bases from V and 4 bases from J, with 10 bases between. The CDR3 is 14 amino acids. Here the CDR3 DNA reads TGCGCCAGCAGCCAACAGGGGAGGGCAGATACGCAGTATTTT. Translation gives CASSQQGRADTQYF.

The CDR3 here is CASSRMGSNSEAFF. The DNA of the CDR3 is TGTGCCAGCTCCCGTATGGGGAGTAATAGTGAAGCTTTCTTT. The chain couples TRBV18 to TRBJ1-1; D unresolved. V dropped 6 bases and J dropped 7 bases, with 18 bases sitting between them. Germline loops: CDR1 KGHSH, CDR2 LQKENI. The CDR3 totals 14 residues.

The chain links TRBV25-1 to TRBJ1-1; D is unresolved. CDR1 is MGHDK, CDR2 SYGVNS, per germline. CDR3 length: 12 amino acids. Deletions cut 8 bases from V and 3 bases from J, with 10 bases between. The CDR3 region has the DNA TGTGCCAGCTGGGCAGCTGACACTGAAGCTTTCTTT. Translation: CASWAADTEAFF.

Concerning this clonotype itself: At one of its ends the junction is not consistent with the germline gene, which may arise from a read error. The CDR3 region has the DNA TGTGCCAGCAGACCGGGACAGGGTTCCCACCTAAACTTC. This encodes CASRPGQGSHLNF. The chain employs TRBV6-2 or TRBV6-3 and TRBJ2-7; 9 positions agree with TRBD1. Germline V gene sequence: CDR1 MNHEY, CDR2 SVGEGT. CDR3 size: 13 residues.

The chain links TRBV18 to TRBJ2-5; D possibly corresponds to TRBD1 (5 bases). This CDR3 is 14 amino acids long. V was trimmed by 0 bases and J by 5 bases, leaving 10 bases between them. Per germline, CDR1 KGHSH and CDR2 LQKENI. The CDR3 sequence: CASSPPGVMETQYF. The CDR3 DNA reads as TGTGCCAGCTCACCACCAGGGGTTATGGAGACCCAGTACTTC.

This clonotype was found a few times. The chain carries TRBV4-3 and TRBJ1-1; D gene uncertain. Trimming cost V 0 bases and J 3 bases, with 14 bases left between them. Germline V gives CDR1 LGHNA, CDR2 YSLEER. CDR3 length: 16 amino acids. CDR3 sequence reads: CASSQDWRGVDTEAFF. In nucleotides, the CDR3 is TGCGCCAGCAGCCAAGATTGGAGAGGAGTGGACACTGAAGCTTTCTTT.

This clonotype turned up a few times. This rearrangement joins TRBV20-1 to TRBJ2-1; the match to TRBD2 covers 7 bases. The ends lost 2 bases at V and 1 base at J; junction bases unmatched: 14. CDR1 DFQATT and CDR2 SNEGSKA come from the germline V gene (reference sequence). The CDR3 totals 18 residues. The CDR3 region is CSARTGPGGRESYNEQFF. In DNA, the CDR3 is TGCAGTGCTAGAACGGGTCCGGGCGGGAGAGAGTCCTACAATGAGCAGTTCTTC.

The V call is TRBV7-8, the J call TRBJ1-4; D gene ambiguous. The V gene lost 2 bases and the J gene lost 0 bases, with 13 bases spanning the gap. This CDR3 region has 17 residues. CDR1 is SGHVS and CDR2 is FQNEAQ in the germline V gene. CDR3 in amino acids: CASSLRRAFATNEKLFF. CDR3 nucleotide sequence: TGTGCCAGCAGCTTACGGAGAGCTTTTGCAACTAATGAAAAACTGTTTTTT.

The V gene is TRBV5-1, the J gene TRBJ2-2, with unresolved D. This CDR3 has 15 amino acids. From germline, CDR1 is SGHRS and CDR2 YFSETQ. The germline V and J ends were trimmed by 4 bases and 4 bases, with 14 bases remaining between them. In DNA form, the CDR3 reads TGCGCCAGCAGCCCTACTGTCGGTTCCACCGGGGAGCTGTTTTTT. Translated: CASSPTVGSTGELFF. Complete variable domain (other parts from reference TRBV5-1 and TRBJ2-2): KAGVTQTPRYLIKTRGQQVTLSCSPISGHRSVSWYQQTPGQGLQFLFEYFSETQRNKGNFPGRFSGRQFSNSRSEMNVSTLELGDSALYLCASSPTVGSTGELFFGEGSRLTVL.

This clonotype was seen more than once but under ten times. V is TRBV5-1 and J is TRBJ2-7, with 9 bases that match TRBD1. V trimming: 3 bases; J trimming: 3 bases; junction bases outside the gene matches: 7. CDR1 and CDR2 from the germline V gene are SGHRS and YFSETQ. The CDR3 loop spans 15 amino acids. This chain's CDR3 is CASSSDLGQGYEQYF. The DNA of the CDR3 is TGCGCCAGCAGCTCCGATTTGGGACAGGGCTACGAGCAGTACTTC.

J is TRBJ1-4 and V is TRBV7-9; D ambiguous. Germline lookup yields CDR1 SEHNR and CDR2 FQNEAQ (reference sequence). The CDR3 covers 15 residues. The V end was cut by 5 bases, the J end by 0 bases, with 10 bases between. The CDR3 nucleotides read TGTGCCAGCAGCCGAGGGCGTTCAACTAATGAAAAACTGTTTTTT. It translates to CASSRGRSTNEKLFF.

The V gene is TRBV28, the J gene TRBJ2-5; D is perhaps TRBD1 (6 bases). The length of the CDR3 is 15 residues. With 5 bases removed from V and 4 bases from J, the gap between germline ends came to 17 bases. Germline lookup yields CDR1 MDHEN and CDR2 SYDVKM. CDR3 loop: CASSLTGEAGETQYF. CDR3 nucleotide sequence: TGTGCCAGCAGTCTGACAGGCGAAGCAGGAGAGACCCAGTACTTC.

The chain carries TRBV29-1 and TRBJ1-1; D is perhaps TRBD1 (5 bases). Trimming left V 6 bases short and J 1 base short, with 15 bases between. The CDR3 sequence is 14 residues long. The V gene's germline CDR1 is SQVTM and CDR2 ANQGSEA. For the CDR3, the DNA is TGCAGCGTCTACCGGCGGGGGTGGAACACTGAAGCTTTCTTT. Its translation: CSVYRRGWNTEAFF.

The chain recombines TRBV6-2 or TRBV6-3 with TRBJ2-7, with a weak D call TRBD2 (6 bases). V lost 4 bases and J lost 1, with 14 bases in between. The CDR3 is 15 residues long. Germline lookup yields CDR1 MNHEY and CDR2 SVGEGT. CDR3 DNA: TGTGCCAGCAGTTCGGGACTCAAAGTTTCCTACGAGCAGTACTTC. Amino acids: CASSSGLKVSYEQYF.

This clonotype was counted at least ten times. The V and J genes are TRBV7-2 and TRBJ1-5; D is perhaps TRBD1 (6 bases). V lost 3 bases to trimming and J lost 4 bases, with 10 bases between them. The CDR3 covers 14 residues. Per germline, CDR1 SGHTA and CDR2 FQGNSA. CDR3 nucleotide sequence: TGTGCCAGCAGCTTGGGGGCGGGAAATCAGCCCCAGCATTTT. Translation gives CASSLGAGNQPQHF.